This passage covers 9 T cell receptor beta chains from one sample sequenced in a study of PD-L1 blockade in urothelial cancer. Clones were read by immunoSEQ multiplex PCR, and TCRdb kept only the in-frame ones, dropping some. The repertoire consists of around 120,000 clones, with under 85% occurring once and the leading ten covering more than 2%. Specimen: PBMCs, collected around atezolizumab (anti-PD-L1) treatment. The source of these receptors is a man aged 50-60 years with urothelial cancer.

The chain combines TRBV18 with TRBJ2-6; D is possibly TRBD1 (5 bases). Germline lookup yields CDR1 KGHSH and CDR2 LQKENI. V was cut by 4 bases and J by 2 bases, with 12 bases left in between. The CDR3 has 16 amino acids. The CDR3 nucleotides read TGTGCCAGCTCACTATCGTTAGGGGCTGGGGCCAACGTCCTGACTTTC. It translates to CASSLSLGAGANVLTF.

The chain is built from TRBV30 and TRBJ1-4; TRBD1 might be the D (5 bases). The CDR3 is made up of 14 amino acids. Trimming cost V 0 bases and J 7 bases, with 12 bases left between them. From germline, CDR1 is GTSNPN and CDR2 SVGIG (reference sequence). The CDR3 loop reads CAWSVTGRGEKLFF. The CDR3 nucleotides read TGTGCCTGGAGTGTAACCGGGAGGGGTGAAAAACTGTTTTTT.

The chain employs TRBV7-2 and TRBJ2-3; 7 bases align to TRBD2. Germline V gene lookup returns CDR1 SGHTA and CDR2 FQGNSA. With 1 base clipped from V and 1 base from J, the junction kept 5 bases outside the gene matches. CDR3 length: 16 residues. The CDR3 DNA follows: TGTGCCAGCAGCTTAGTGGCTAGCGGCGGCACAGATACGCAGTATTTT. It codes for CASSLVASGGTDTQYF.

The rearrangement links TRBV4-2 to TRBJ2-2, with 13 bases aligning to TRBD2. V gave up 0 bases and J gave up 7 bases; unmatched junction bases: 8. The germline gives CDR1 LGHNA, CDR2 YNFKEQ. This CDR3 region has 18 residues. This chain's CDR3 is CASSQDSLAGGRVGELFF. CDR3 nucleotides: TGTGCCAGCAGCCAAGATTCACTAGCGGGAGGGCGGGTCGGGGAGCTGTTTTTT.

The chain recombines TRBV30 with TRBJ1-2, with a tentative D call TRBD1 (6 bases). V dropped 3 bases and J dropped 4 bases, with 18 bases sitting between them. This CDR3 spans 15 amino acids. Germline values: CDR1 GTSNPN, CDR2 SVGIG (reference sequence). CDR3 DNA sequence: TGTGCCTGGAGCTCGGGGTCCAGGGGAATCTATGGCTACACCTTC. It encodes CAWSSGSRGIYGYTF.

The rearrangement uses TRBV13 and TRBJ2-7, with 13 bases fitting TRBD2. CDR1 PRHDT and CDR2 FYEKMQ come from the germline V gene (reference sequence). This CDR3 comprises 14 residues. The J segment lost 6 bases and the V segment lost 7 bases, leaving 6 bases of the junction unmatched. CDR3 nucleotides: TGTGCCAGCACAAGGACTAGCGGGAGCATCGAGCAGTACTTC. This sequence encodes CASTRTSGSIEQYF.

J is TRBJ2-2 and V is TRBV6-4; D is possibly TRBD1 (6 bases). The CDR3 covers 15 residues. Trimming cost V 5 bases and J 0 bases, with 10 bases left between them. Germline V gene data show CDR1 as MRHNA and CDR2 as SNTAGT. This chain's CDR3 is CASSMDSANTGELFF. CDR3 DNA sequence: TGTGCCAGCAGTATGGACAGCGCGAACACCGGGGAGCTGTTTTTT.

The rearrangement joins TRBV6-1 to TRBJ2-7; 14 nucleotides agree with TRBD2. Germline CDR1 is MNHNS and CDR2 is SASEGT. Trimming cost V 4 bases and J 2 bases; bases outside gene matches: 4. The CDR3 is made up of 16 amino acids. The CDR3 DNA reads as TGTGCCAGCAGTGCGACTAGCGGGAGGGCCCCCTACGAGCAGTACTTC. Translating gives CASSATSGRAPYEQYF.

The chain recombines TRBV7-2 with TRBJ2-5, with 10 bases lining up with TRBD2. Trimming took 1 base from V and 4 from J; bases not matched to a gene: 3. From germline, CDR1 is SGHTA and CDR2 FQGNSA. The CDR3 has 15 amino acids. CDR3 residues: CASSLVRLAGETQYF. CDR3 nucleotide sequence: TGTGCCAGCAGCTTAGTGAGACTAGCGGGAGAGACCCAGTACTTC.